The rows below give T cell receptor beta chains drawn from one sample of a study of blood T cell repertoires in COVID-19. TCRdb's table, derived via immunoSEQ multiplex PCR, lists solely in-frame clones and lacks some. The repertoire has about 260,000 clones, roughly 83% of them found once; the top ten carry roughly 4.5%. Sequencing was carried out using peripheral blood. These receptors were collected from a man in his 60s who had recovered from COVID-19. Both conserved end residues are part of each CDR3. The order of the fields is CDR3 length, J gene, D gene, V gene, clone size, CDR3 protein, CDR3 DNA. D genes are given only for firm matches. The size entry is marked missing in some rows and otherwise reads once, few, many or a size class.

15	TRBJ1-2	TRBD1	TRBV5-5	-	CASSQAGTGLYGYTF	TGTGCCAGCAGTCAAGCCGGGACAGGGCTCTATGGCTACACCTTC
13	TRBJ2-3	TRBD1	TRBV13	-	CASSLDRVDTQYF	TGTGCCAGCAGCCTCGACAGGGTTGATACGCAGTATTTT
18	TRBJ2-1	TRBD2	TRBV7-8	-	CASSSLASGGVSYNEQFF	TGTGCCAGCAGCTCCTTGGCTAGCGGGGGAGTCTCCTACAATGAGCAGTTCTTC
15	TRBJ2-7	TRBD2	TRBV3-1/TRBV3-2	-	CASSPGLAGVYEQYF	TGTGCCAGCAGCCCGGGACTAGCGGGAGTCTACGAGCAGTACTTC
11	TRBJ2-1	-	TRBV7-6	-	CASSLAREQFF	TGTGCCAGCAGCTTAGCGCGTGAGCAGTTCTTC
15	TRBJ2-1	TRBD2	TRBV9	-	CASSGKAGYIDEQFF	TGTGCCAGCAGCGGCAAAGCGGGATACATCGATGAGCAGTTCTTC
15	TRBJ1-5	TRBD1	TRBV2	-	CASSTDRGLNQPQHF	TGTGCCAGCAGTACCGACAGGGGGCTCAATCAGCCCCAGCATTTT
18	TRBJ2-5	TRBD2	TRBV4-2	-	CASSQDLSLAGTQETQYF	TGTGCCAGCAGCCAAGATCTTAGCCTAGCGGGGACACAAGAGACCCAGTACTTC
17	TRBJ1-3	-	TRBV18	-	CASSPYSTRLSGNTIYF	TGTGCCAGCTCACCATATTCGACCAGACTCTCTGGAAACACCATATATTTT
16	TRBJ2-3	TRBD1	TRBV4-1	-	CASSPRQGTSTDTQYF	TGCGCCAGCAGCCCCAGACAGGGGACGAGCACAGATACGCAGTATTTT
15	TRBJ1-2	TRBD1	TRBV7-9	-	CASSPSEFDRGGYTF	TGTGCCAGCAGCCCCAGTGAGTTCGACAGGGGTGGCTACACCTTC
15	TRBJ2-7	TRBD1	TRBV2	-	CASKRDSEPTYEQYF	TGTGCCAGCAAAAGGGACAGCGAGCCTACTTACGAGCAGTACTTC
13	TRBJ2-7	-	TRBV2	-	CAAEERTTYEQYF	TGTGCCGCCGAGGAGAGGACTACCTACGAGCAGTACTTC
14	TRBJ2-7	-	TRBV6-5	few	CASRRRDSSYEQYF	TGTGCCAGCAGACGGCGGGATTCCTCCTACGAGCAGTACTTC
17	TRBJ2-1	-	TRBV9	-	CASSASSYGGSYNEQFF	TGTGCCAGCAGCGCCAGCTCTTACGGGGGATCCTACAATGAGCAGTTCTTC
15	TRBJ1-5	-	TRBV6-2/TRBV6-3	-	CASSYSREANQPQHF	TGTGCCAGCAGTTACTCGCGGGAGGCCAATCAGCCCCAGCATTTT
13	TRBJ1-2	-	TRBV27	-	CASSPEGGLGYTF	TGTGCCAGCAGCCCCGAGGGGGGGCTTGGCTACACCTTC
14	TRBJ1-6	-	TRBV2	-	CASTAGRVNSPLHF	TGTGCCAGCACCGCAGGGAGGGTAAATTCACCCCTCCACTTT
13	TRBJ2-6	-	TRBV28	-	CATFNSGANVLTF	TGTGCCACCTTCAACAGTGGGGCCAACGTCCTGACTTTC
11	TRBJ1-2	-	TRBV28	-	CASGFLDGYTF	TGTGCCAGCGGCTTCCTGGATGGCTACACCTTC
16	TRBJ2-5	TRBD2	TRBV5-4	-	CASSPIAGGIQETQYF	TGTGCCAGCAGCCCAATAGCGGGAGGGATCCAAGAGACCCAGTACTTC
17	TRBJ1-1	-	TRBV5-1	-	CASSFSQGLGLNTEAFF	TGCGCCAGCAGCTTTAGTCAGGGCCTTGGGTTGAACACTGAAGCTTTCTTT
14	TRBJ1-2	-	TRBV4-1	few	CASSQANVDYGYTF	TGCGCCAGCAGCCAAGCAAACGTAGACTATGGCTACACCTTC
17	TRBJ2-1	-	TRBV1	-	CTSSKPRWGGSYNEQFF	TGCACCAGCAGCAAACCCCGTTGGGGGGGATCCTACAATGAGCAGTTCTTC
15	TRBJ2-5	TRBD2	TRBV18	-	CASSPPGLALETQYF	TGTGCCAGCTCACCACCGGGACTAGCGTTGGAGACCCAGTACTTC
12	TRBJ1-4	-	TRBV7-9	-	CASSLKLEKLFF	TGTGCCAGCAGCTTAAAGCTTGAAAAACTGTTTTTT
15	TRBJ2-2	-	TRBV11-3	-	CASRAGSGLVGELFF	TGTGCCAGCCGCGCCGGGAGCGGGTTAGTCGGGGAGCTGTTTTTT
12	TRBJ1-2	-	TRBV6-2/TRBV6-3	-	CASSYKLNGYTF	TGTGCCAGCAGTTACAAGCTGAACGGCTACACCTTC
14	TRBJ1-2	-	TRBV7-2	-	CASSLAQGISGYTF	TGTGCCAGCAGCTTAGCCCAGGGTATTAGTGGCTACACCTTC
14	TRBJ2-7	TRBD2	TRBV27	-	CASIALAGAYEQYF	TGTGCCAGCATTGCCCTAGCGGGAGCCTACGAGCAGTACTTC
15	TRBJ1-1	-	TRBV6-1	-	CASSEPFLGGTEAFF	TGTGCCAGCAGTGAACCTTTCTTGGGGGGCACTGAAGCTTTCTTT
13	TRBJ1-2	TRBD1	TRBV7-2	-	CASSLTGGGGYTF	TGTGCCAGCAGCTTGACAGGGGGGGGCGGCTACACCTTC
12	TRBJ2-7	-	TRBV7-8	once	CASSRISYEQYF	TGTGCCAGCTCCAGGATTTCCTACGAGCAGTACTTC
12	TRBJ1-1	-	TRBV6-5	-	CASRGLAGEAFF	TGTGCCAGCAGGGGACTAGCAGGAGAAGCTTTCTTT
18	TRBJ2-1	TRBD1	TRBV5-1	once	CASSSRQGFSSTYNEQFF	TGCGCCAGCAGCTCTAGACAGGGGTTCTCTTCTACCTACAATGAGCAGTTCTTC
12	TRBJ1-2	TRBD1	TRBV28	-	CASSLDRGGYTF	TGTGCCAGCAGTTTGGACAGGGGCGGCTACACCTTC
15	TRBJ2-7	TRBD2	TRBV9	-	CASSVWSSGAYEQYF	TGTGCCAGCAGCGTATGGTCTAGCGGGGCCTACGAGCAGTACTTC
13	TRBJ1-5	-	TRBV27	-	CASRPGSNQPQHF	TGTGCCAGCAGGCCAGGGAGCAATCAGCCCCAGCATTTT
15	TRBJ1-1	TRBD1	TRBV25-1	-	CASSAPGTGFWKAFF	TGTGCCAGCAGTGCACCCGGGACAGGGTTTTGGAAGGCTTTCTTT
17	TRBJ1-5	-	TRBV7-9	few	CASSLGEAGLDNQPQHF	TGTGCCAGCAGCTTAGGGGAGGCGGGGTTGGACAATCAGCCCCAGCATTTT
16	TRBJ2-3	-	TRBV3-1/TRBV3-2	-	CASSSRGGIRTDTQYF	TGTGCCAGCAGTTCCAGGGGAGGGATTAGGACAGATACGCAGTATTTT
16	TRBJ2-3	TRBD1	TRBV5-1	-	CASSLPGTGVTDTQYF	TGCGCCAGCAGCTTGCCCGGGACAGGGGTCACAGATACGCAGTATTTT
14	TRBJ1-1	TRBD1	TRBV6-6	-	CASSRDRGGTEAFF	TGTGCCAGCAGCCGAGACAGGGGAGGGACTGAAGCTTTCTTT
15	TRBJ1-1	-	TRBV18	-	CASSPVGAWNTEAFF	TGTGCCAGCTCACCAGTGGGGGCCTGGAACACTGAAGCTTTCTTT
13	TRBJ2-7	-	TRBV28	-	CASSLPSSYEQYF	TGTGCCAGCAGTTTGCCCAGCTCCTACGAGCAGTACTTC
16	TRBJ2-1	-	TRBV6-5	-	CASSSGGGRAYNEQFF	TGTGCCAGCAGTTCCGGCGGGGGCAGGGCCTACAATGAGCAGTTCTTC
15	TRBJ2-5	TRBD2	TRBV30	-	CAWTSGGARGETQYF	TGTGCCTGGACTAGCGGGGGGGCCAGGGGAGAGACCCAGTACTTC
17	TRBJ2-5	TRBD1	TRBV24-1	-	CATSDFWGTGGRETQYF	TGTGCCACCAGTGATTTTTGGGGGACAGGGGGCCGCGAGACCCAGTACTTC
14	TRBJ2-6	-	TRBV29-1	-	CSVDSASGANVLTF	TGCAGCGTTGACAGCGCCTCTGGGGCCAACGTCCTGACTTTC
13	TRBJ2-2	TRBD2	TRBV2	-	CASSVREAGELFF	TGTGCCAGCAGTGTCCGGGAGGCCGGGGAGCTGTTTTTT
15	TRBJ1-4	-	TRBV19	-	CASSNTGTLREKLFF	TGTGCCAGTAGTAACACCGGGACATTACGTGAAAAACTGTTTTTT
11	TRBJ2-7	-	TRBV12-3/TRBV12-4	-	CASSYSREQYF	TGTGCCAGCAGTTACAGTCGCGAGCAGTACTTC
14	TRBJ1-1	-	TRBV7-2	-	CASSYRTANTEAFF	TGTGCCAGCAGCTACCGGACAGCGAACACTGAAGCTTTCTTT
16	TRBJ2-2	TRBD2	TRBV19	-	CASMPSGGSNTGELFF	TGTGCCAGTATGCCTAGCGGGGGTTCGAACACCGGGGAGCTGTTTTTT
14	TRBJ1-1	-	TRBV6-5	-	CASRVGGTNTEAFF	TGTGCCAGCAGAGTGGGGGGGACGAACACTGAAGCTTTCTTT
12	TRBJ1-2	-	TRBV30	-	CAWQDNIYGYTF	TGTGCCTGGCAAGACAACATCTATGGCTACACCTTC
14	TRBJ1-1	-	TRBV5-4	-	CASSFGRVNTEAFF	TGTGCCAGCAGCTTCGGCAGGGTGAACACTGAAGCTTTCTTT